The T cell receptor (beta chain) described here comes from a study of cytomegalovirus exposure and HLA in healthy donors. The PCR employed 60 Vbeta primers together with 13 Jbeta primers. Here immunoSEQ multiplex PCR was the method, and the copy in TCRdb shows in-frame clones only, minus some. The sample has more than 130,000 clones; 78% are singletons. The length of the CDR3 is 15 residues. Germline lookup yields CDR1 MNHNS and CDR2 SASEGT. The trim removed 2 bases at V and 4 bases at J, leaving 4 bases unmatched. This rearrangement joins TRBV6-1 to TRBJ2-2; 7 bases agree with TRBD1. The TCR comes from a male donor in good health and CMV-seronegative. Sequencing was done on a sample of PBMCs. In nucleotides, the CDR3 is TGTGCCAGCAGTGAACGGGACAGACTCACCGGGGAGCTGTTTTTT. This sequence encodes CASSERDRLTGELFF.